The T cell receptor beta chain described here comes from a study of T cell responses to AZD1222 COVID-19 vaccine. Study overall: Pooled samples include second doses given at about 4 or 12 weeks. Study-wide results and limits: At baseline, just a handful of AZD1222 recipients tested seropositive. CD4 TCRs linked to vaccination spanned spike, dominating at 160-218 and 743-854.

Data came from immunoSEQ multiplex PCR; TCRdb stores just in-frame clones and leaves some out. The sample shows tens of thousands of clones, 80% to 90% of them seen only once. Germline loops: CDR1 ENHRY, CDR2 SYGVKD. The V and J ends lost 2 bases and 10 bases respectively, with 14 bases between them. The length of the CDR3 is 13 residues. On this clone: Antigen specificity is unknown.

The sequences come from peripheral blood, collected on day 0 of AZD1222 vaccination. This sequence joins TRBV10-3 and TRBJ1-1; no clear D. The TCR sequence derives from an adult in good health. The CDR3 loop is CAISELQEAVAFF. The CDR3 coding sequence is TGTGCCATCAGTGAGCTTCAGGAGGCCGTAGCTTTCTTT.